One sample yielded the 29 T cell receptor beta chains listed below, sequenced in a study of blood T cell repertoires in COVID-19. Clones were sequenced by immunoSEQ multiplex PCR, and TCRdb holds only the in-frame ones, with some missing. The table has 150,000 to 200,000 clones, more than 75% seen once. Sequenced material: peripheral blood. These receptor sequences come from a human donor in a cohort sampled during active COVID-19.

This clone was seen a single time. V is TRBV15 and J is TRBJ2-5; D is ambiguous. V lost 0 bases and J 2 bases, leaving 7 bases between the germline ends. The CDR3 is 14 amino acids. Germline lookup yields CDR1 LNHNV and CDR2 YYDKDF (reference sequence). This CDR3 is CATSRDLRQETQYF. The CDR3 DNA reads as TGTGCCACCAGCAGAGATTTGCGTCAAGAGACCCAGTACTTC.

The J gene is TRBJ1-1, the V gene TRBV4-1, with a tentative D call TRBD1 (5 bases). The V gene's germline CDR1 is MGHRA and CDR2 YSYEKL. V shed 4 bases and J shed 1 base, with 10 bases lying between them. This CDR3 has 14 residues. The CDR3 coding sequence is TGCGCCAGCAGCCGGGCGACAGAGAACACTGAAGCTTTCTTT. It codes for CASSRATENTEAFF.

The rearrangement links TRBV29-1 to TRBJ1-2, with D possibly being TRBD1 (5 bases). Germline CDR1 is SQVTM and CDR2 is ANQGSEA. This CDR3 is built from 16 residues. The V end was cut by 0 bases, the J end by 4 bases, with 18 bases between. CDR3 nucleotide sequence: TGCAGCGTTGAAGATGCCCGCCCAGGGAAGGGCTATGGCTACACCTTC. Protein product: CSVEDARPGKGYGYTF.

The gene calls are TRBV20-1 and TRBJ2-7; D not certain. The CDR3 has 14 amino acids. With 3 bases removed from V and 0 bases from J, the gap between germline ends came to 12 bases. Germline V gene lookup returns CDR1 DFQATT and CDR2 SNEGSKA (reference sequence). CDR3 in DNA: TGCAGTGCTAGTTTGGGCGCGAGCTCCTACGAGCAGTACTTC. It encodes CSASLGASSYEQYF.

There are a few counts of this clone. The genes are TRBV5-1 and TRBJ2-7; the match to TRBD2 covers 9 bases. V shed 1 base, J shed 4 bases, and the junction held 0 bases outside the gene matches. The CDR3 covers 13 residues. Germline V gene sequence: CDR1 SGHRS, CDR2 YFSETQ. CDR3 in amino acids: CASSLTSGYEQYF. As DNA, the CDR3 is TGCGCCAGCAGCTTGACTAGCGGGTACGAGCAGTACTTC.

The chain's CDR3 is CASSQETSYGYTF. CDR3 bases: TGCGCCAGCAGCCAAGAAACAAGCTATGGCTACACCTTC. The rearrangement links TRBV4-3 to TRBJ1-2, with no clear D. V gave up 0 bases and J gave up 4 bases, with 6 bases separating them. The CDR3 length is 13 residues. Germline V gene lookup returns CDR1 LGHNA and CDR2 YSLEER.

The gene calls are TRBV27 and TRBJ1-5; unclear D gene. Between the trimmed V and J ends, which lost 4 bases and 3 bases, there was a span of 13 bases. The CDR3 has 15 residues. Germline V gene sequence: CDR1 MNHEY, CDR2 SMNVEV (reference sequence). This CDR3 is CASSSFAGDNQPQHF. CDR3 coding DNA: TGTGCCAGCAGTTCATTTGCCGGGGACAATCAGCCCCAGCATTTT.

This chain connects TRBV5-4 to TRBJ1-2; the match to TRBD1 covers 12 bases. Germline assignment: CDR1 SGHNT and CDR2 YYREEE (reference sequence). The length of the CDR3 is 14 residues. Trimming cost V 4 bases and J 8 bases; bases outside gene matches: 6. The chain's CDR3 is CASSPGQGAKGYTF. The CDR3 nucleotides are TGTGCCAGCAGCCCGGGACAGGGGGCGAAAGGCTACACCTTC.

The J gene is TRBJ1-5, the V gene TRBV3-1 (or the pseudogene TRBV3-2); D is unresolved. Trimming shortened V by 5 bases and J by 0 bases, and 11 bases separated the two germline ends. Germline V gene lookup returns CDR1 LGHDT and CDR2 YNNKEL (reference sequence). The CDR3 covers 15 residues. DNA of the CDR3: TGTGCCAGCAGCAACGAACCCTATAGCAATCAGCCCCAGCATTTT. It codes for CASSNEPYSNQPQHF.

The chain joins TRBV30 to TRBJ1-5; D gene uncertain. V was pared by 4 bases and J by 0 bases, with 13 bases between. The germline CDR1 and CDR2 sequences are GTSNPN and SVGIG (reference sequence). The CDR3 totals 15 residues. CDR3 loop: CAWKRRGLSNQPQHF. CDR3 sequence (DNA): TGTGCCTGGAAACGTAGAGGTCTTAGCAATCAGCCCCAGCATTTT.

The chain carries TRBV30 and TRBJ1-3; 7 bases align to TRBD1. Germline V gene sequence: CDR1 GTSNPN, CDR2 SVGIG (reference sequence). The CDR3 contains 17 residues. Unmatched junction bases numbered 13, after V lost 2 bases and J lost 3 bases. The CDR3 reads CAWSPLGQPVYGNTIYF. As DNA, the CDR3 is TGTGCCTGGAGTCCGTTGGGACAGCCCGTCTATGGAAACACCATATATTTT.

The V call is TRBV27, the J call TRBJ1-2, with D unclear. V lost 2 bases to trimming and J lost 0 bases, with 7 bases between them. The CDR3 contains 14 residues. The V gene's germline CDR1 is MNHEY and CDR2 SMNVEV (reference sequence). CDR3 bases: TGTGCCAGCAGTTTAAAACAGACTAACTATGGCTACACCTTC. It specifies CASSLKQTNYGYTF.

The genes are TRBV9 and TRBJ2-5; 9 bases are a match to TRBD1. Trimming removed 3 bases from V and 5 bases from J; junction bases left unmatched: 8. CDR3 length equals 15 residues. Germline CDR1 is SGDLS and CDR2 is YYNGEE. The CDR3 reads CASSGSGTGPETQYF. CDR3 DNA: TGTGCCAGCAGCGGCTCCGGGACAGGGCCGGAGACCCAGTACTTC.

The J gene is TRBJ2-7, the V gene TRBV6-4, with D maybe TRBD1 (6 bases). Germline-derived CDR1 and CDR2 are MRHNA and SNTAGT. V gave up 6 bases and J gave up 0 bases, with 6 bases separating them. The CDR3 extends over 12 amino acids. CDR3 protein: CASRGASYEQYF. For the CDR3, the DNA is TGTGCCAGCAGGGGGGCCTCCTACGAGCAGTACTTC.

The chain carries TRBV5-8 and TRBJ2-5, with TRBD1 identical over 12 bases. The CDR3 has 16 amino acids. The trim removed 4 bases at V and 4 bases at J, leaving 8 bases unmatched. Germline V gene lookup returns CDR1 SGHTS and CDR2 YDEGEE. The CDR3 reads CASSVPGTGGLETQYF. The CDR3 DNA sequence: TGTGCCAGCAGCGTACCCGGGACAGGGGGCTTAGAGACCCAGTACTTC.

The J gene is TRBJ2-2, the V gene TRBV28; 12 bases match TRBD2. Germline V gives CDR1 MDHEN, CDR2 SYDVKM. With V trimmed by 5 bases and J by 10 bases, 20 bases remained unmatched. This CDR3 has 19 residues. Here the CDR3 DNA reads TGTGCCAGCAGTCCAGGAAGCCTAGCGGGAGGGATGGGTGGATTGGAGCTGTTTTTT. The encoded protein is CASSPGSLAGGMGGLELFF.

This clone showed up just once. The rearrangement joins TRBV9 to TRBJ2-7, with D hard to call. The CDR3 runs 14 residues. V was cut by 4 bases and J by 1 base, with 12 bases left in between. CDR1 and CDR2 from the germline V gene are SGDLS and YYNGEE. CDR3 sequence: CASSPRLASYEQYF. The CDR3 nucleotides read TGTGCCAGCAGCCCCCGACTGGCTTCCTACGAGCAGTACTTC.

The chain uses TRBV30 and TRBJ1-6, with 7 bases that match TRBD1. The CDR3 runs to 15 residues. V lost 2 bases, J lost 7 bases, and 8 bases stayed unmatched. CDR1 is GTSNPN and CDR2 is SVGIG in the germline V gene (reference sequence). The CDR3 sequence is CAWSLRDRSNSPLHF. The DNA of the CDR3 is TGTGCCTGGAGTCTAAGGGACAGAAGCAATTCACCCCTCCACTTT.

CDR3 sequence (DNA): TGTGCCAGCAGTATTGACAGAGCTGGGGCCAACGTCCTGACTTTC. This translates into CASSIDRAGANVLTF. This sequence joins TRBV2 and TRBJ2-6; perhaps TRBD1 as D (5 bases). Looked up from germline, CDR1 is SNHLY and CDR2 is FYNNEI. There are 15 residues in the CDR3. V lost 5 bases and J lost 2, with 10 bases in between.

This clone occurred once. This sequence joins TRBV5-5 and TRBJ1-6, with 11 bases aligning to TRBD1. Germline V lookup: CDR1 SGHKS, CDR2 YYEKEE (reference sequence). After removal of 4 bases from V and 10 bases from J, the junction contained 7 bases not matched to a gene. The CDR3 has 15 amino acids. The CDR3 DNA reads as TGTGCCAGCAGCGTTCCGGACAGGGGGCCCTCACCCCTCCACTTT. This codes for CASSVPDRGPSPLHF.

This chain links TRBV4-1 with TRBJ2-1; 10 bases fit TRBD2. The length of the CDR3 is 16 residues. Germline CDR1 and CDR2: MGHRA and YSYEKL. V lost 0 bases to trimming and J lost 7 bases; unmatched junction nucleotides: 6. CDR3 protein: CASSQDASGSSNEQFF. The CDR3 DNA follows: TGCGCCAGCAGCCAAGATGCTAGCGGGAGTAGTAATGAGCAGTTCTTC.

This sequence joins TRBV19 and TRBJ1-2; 7 bases map to TRBD1. V was pared by 4 bases and J by 8 bases, with 16 bases of the junction left unmatched. This CDR3 comprises 16 residues. CDR1 and CDR2 (germline): LNHDA, SQIVND (reference sequence). The CDR3 here is CASSKQGSPASMGYTF. The CDR3 nucleotides are TGTGCCAGTAGTAAACAGGGGTCTCCTGCCTCTATGGGCTACACCTTC.

In the case of this clone: Other DNA sequences within the sample encode an identical CDR3. CDR3 amino acids: CASSLGQGNNSPLHF. The CDR3, as DNA: TGCGCCAGCAGCCTAGGACAGGGAAATAATTCACCCCTCCACTTT. V gene TRBV5-1 combines with J gene TRBJ1-6, with 8 nucleotides matching TRBD1. Germline V gene lookup returns CDR1 SGHRS and CDR2 YFSETQ. After removal of 4 bases from V and 5 bases from J, the junction contained 5 bases not matched to a gene. The CDR3 covers 15 residues.

The chain joins TRBV6-5 to TRBJ2-3; TRBD2 aligns across 11 bases. Germline-derived CDR1 and CDR2 are MNHEY and SVGAGI. Trimming took 2 bases from V and 5 from J; bases not matched to a gene: 3. The CDR3 is 15 amino acids. The CDR3 spells CASSYLAGGIDTQYF. The CDR3 DNA follows: TGTGCCAGCAGTTACCTAGCGGGGGGTATAGATACGCAGTATTTT.

J is TRBJ2-3 and V is TRBV9; TRBD2 aligns across 8 bases. V was pared by 2 bases and J by 4 bases, with 12 bases of the junction left unmatched. This CDR3 contains 17 residues. CDR1 and CDR2 from the germline V gene are SGDLS and YYNGEE. CDR3 in amino acids: CASSVDARGATPDTQYF. The CDR3 DNA reads TGTGCCAGCAGCGTTGATGCGCGGGGGGCTACCCCAGATACGCAGTATTTT. The full variable domain, rest sourced from reference TRBV9 and TRBJ2-3, is DSGVTQTPKHLITATGQRVTLRCSPRSGDLSVYWYQQSLDQGLQFLIQYYNGEERAKGNILERFSAQQFPDLHSELNLSSLELGDSALYFCASSVDARGATPDTQYFGPGTRLTVL.

The sample holds one count of this clone. The rearrangement uses TRBV5-4 and TRBJ2-2; no definite D call. This CDR3 is built from 13 residues. The germline V gene has CDR1 SGHNT and CDR2 YYREEE (reference sequence). Trimming took 1 base from V and 4 from J, leaving 5 bases between them. CDR3 loop: CASSLYSTGELFF. The CDR3, as DNA: TGTGCCAGCAGCTTGTACAGCACCGGGGAGCTGTTTTTT. The whole variable domain, remainder taken from reference TRBV5-4 and TRBJ2-2, is ETGVTQSPTHLIKTRGQQVTLRCSSQSGHNTVSWYQQALGQGPQFIFQYYREEENGRGNFPPRFSGLQFPNYSSELNVNALELDDSALYLCASSLYSTGELFFGEGSRLTVL.

V gene TRBV6-5 combines with J gene TRBJ2-3; D is perhaps TRBD1 (5 bases). V lost 3 bases to trimming and J lost 4 bases, with 11 bases between them. The CDR3 sequence is 14 residues long. The germline gives CDR1 MNHEY, CDR2 SVGAGI. The CDR3 is CASSYSRAADTQYF. The CDR3 nucleotides read TGTGCCAGCAGTTATAGCAGGGCGGCAGATACGCAGTATTTT.

This chain uses TRBV5-6 with TRBJ2-7, with D perhaps matching TRBD1 (6 bases). Germline CDR1 SGHDT, CDR2 YYEEEE. The CDR3 covers 15 residues. V was trimmed by 4 bases and J by 0 bases, leaving 14 bases between them. CDR3 amino acids: CASSLIDRNSYEQYF. CDR3 nucleotides: TGTGCCAGCAGCCTGATTGACAGGAACTCCTACGAGCAGTACTTC.

The rearrangement links TRBV6-1 to TRBJ1-1; D is unclear. The CDR3 runs to 16 residues. Between the trimmed V and J ends, which lost 2 bases and 0 bases, there was a span of 13 bases. From germline, CDR1 is MNHNS and CDR2 SASEGT. The CDR3 sequence: CASSELAPVVNTEAFF. In DNA, the CDR3 is TGTGCCAGCAGTGAACTCGCTCCGGTGGTGAACACTGAAGCTTTCTTT.